This entry is about one TCR beta chain. Only a few counts were recorded for this clonotype. Its cognate antigen has yet to be identified. Base qualities are not provided; no much larger clone lies one nucleotide away. This entry belongs to a study of CD8 T cells in ankylosing spondylitis (dated by TCRdb to 2017 to 2019). Study-level background: The study set out to find disease-linked TCR variants by profiling T cell receptor beta repertoires in ankylosing spondylitis patients and healthy donors. The full study cohort comprised 20 to 30 ankylosing spondylitis patients and over a hundred healthy donors. Peripheral blood was sampled, and synovial fluid was additionally collected from ankylosing spondylitis patients. Here is what the overall study found, with its caveats: A TCR beta motif of about eight highly homologous amino acid variants appeared characteristic of blood from ankylosing spondylitis patients. The disease-linked clones had a CD8+ phenotype and were found at relatively low frequencies in peripheral blood. The disease-linked clones were reported as significantly enriched in matched synovial fluid samples from ankylosing spondylitis patients. Some of the motif variants had been reported before in the synovial fluid and blood of reactive arthritis patients, a finding that suggests common disease-initiation mechanisms.

For sequencing, an Illumina HiSeq 2500 was employed. Quantitative 5'-RACE with molecular barcodes was the method used to prepare the TCR beta libraries. The authors' analysis ran thus. A new computational method based on a probabilistic model of VDJ rearrangement was used to identify disease-linked TCR variants. The public reads were quality trimmed at Q25 with fastp and then assembled into clones with MiXCR by TCRdb, keeping productive beta chains. Identical CDR3 proteins give one entry, which carries the most common genes and DNA. Clone size and V and J calls follow TCRdb, not the original study. Across this sample there are about 260,000 distinct CDR3 sequences, with roughly 25% seen only once. The top ten hold 0.5% to 0.75% of the sample. V loses 4 bases at its end and J loses 0 bases; junction bases beyond the gene matches: 8. From the cysteine up to the phenylalanine, the CDR3 has a length of 16 residues. Here the CDR3 DNA is all that survives: 48 bases in frame from base 1. The CDR1 and CDR2 encoded by the germline V gene (reference sequence) are SGHKS and YYEKEE.

Sequencing used blood, either unsorted or a sorted T cell fraction (not recorded which). The clonotype comes from a male donor with ankylosing spondylitis or in good health (not recorded which). The rearranged segments are TRBV5-5 and TRBJ2-7; the central 9 bases match TRBD1. The DNA sequence is as follows: TGTGCCAGCAGCCGGACAGGGGCAGGGATCTCCTACGAGCAGTACTTC. Its protein product is CASSRTGAGISYEQYF.